This note documents a single T cell receptor (beta chain) sequence. CDR3 length: 9 amino acids. Deletions cut 8 bases from V and 8 bases from J, with 6 bases between. The germline gives CDR1 ENHRY, CDR2 SYGVKD. This sample was included in a study of blood T cell repertoires in COVID-19. Across the whole study: Samples came from the United States, Italy and Spain, spanning acute and convalescent COVID-19. Sources were T cells, B-cell-depleted T cells, or PBMCs; the material itself was cDNA or gDNA.

In the authors' methods: How many nucleated cells were present was estimated from reference gene primer amplification. The method was immunoSEQ multiplex PCR; TCRdb's version includes in-frame clones alone and lacks a portion of them. That table is the source of V, J and clone size, and D and trimming were worked out from the DNA. The sample lists about 130,000 clones, around 80% occurring once. Sequencing was done on a sample of peripheral blood. This clonotype originated in a man between 65 and 85 years old with acute or convalescent COVID-19. The rearrangement uses TRBV10-3 and TRBJ1-2; D unresolved. CDR3 residues: CAILEGYTF. In DNA form, the CDR3 reads TGTGCCATCTTGGAGGGCTACACCTTC.